This is a list of T cell receptor beta chains from one sample in a study of T cells after yellow fever vaccination. In TCRdb, the 5' RACE reads were re-called with MiXCR into one record per CDR3 protein. The table shows about 580,000 distinct CDR3 sequences, with about 15% occurring only once. This sample comprised PBMCs, obtained about 5 days after the first yellow fever vaccination. Every receptor here comes from a man between 18 and 35 years old who received the YFV17D yellow fever vaccine. CDR3s include the opening cysteine and the closing phenylalanine or tryptophan. A D gene is named only where the DNA matches it firmly. The size entry is marked missing in some rows and otherwise reads once, few, many or a size class.

>-|-|TRBJ2-1|TRBV10-3
TGTGCCATCAGTGAGTCAAGGAATGAGCAGTTCTTC
CAISESRNEQFF
>TRBD1|few|TRBJ2-2|TRBV27
TGTGCCAGCAGTTCCCCCGAGACAGGGGACCCCGGGGAGCTGTTTTTT
CASSSPETGDPGELFF
>TRBD2|-|TRBJ2-2|TRBV5-1
TGCGCCAGCACCCCCACCGGGGGGTACACCGGGGAGCTGTTTTTT
CASTPTGGYTGELFF
>-|few|TRBJ1-1|TRBV2
TGTGCCAGCATGGGATTAAGAGGGAACACTGAAGCTTTCTTT
CASMGLRGNTEAFF
>-|few|TRBJ2-1|TRBV7-3
TGTGCCAGCAGCTTAAAGGGGGGGGCCTACAACAATGAGCAGTTCTTC
CASSLKGGAYNNEQFF
>-|many|TRBJ1-1|TRBV5-1
TGCGCCAGCAGCCGAGACGGGGGGCTGAGCACTGAAGCTTTCTTT
CASSRDGGLSTEAFF
>TRBD1|few|TRBJ1-2|TRBV25-1
TGTGCCAGCAGTGAACCGGGACAGGGGATTTATGGCTACACCTTC
CASSEPGQGIYGYTF
>TRBD1|-|TRBJ1-1|TRBV20-1
TGCAGTGCTAGAGATTCCCCGGACAGGGGCACTGAAGCTTTCTTT
CSARDSPDRGTEAFF
>-|-|TRBJ2-5|TRBV5-1
TGCGCCAGCAGCCCCGGCCATGGCAGCCAAGAGACCCAGTACTTC
CASSPGHGSQETQYF
>-|-|TRBJ2-3|TRBV3-1
TGTGCCAGCAAGCGACGTCAGAGCACAGATACGCAGTATTTT
CASKRRQSTDTQYF
>TRBD1|few|TRBJ2-4|TRBV12-3/TRBV12-4
TGTGCCAGCAGACCGTTATCCAGGGACAGGGGACGGAACATTCAGTACTTC
CASRPLSRDRGRNIQYF
>-|few|TRBJ1-1|TRBV29-1
TGCAGCGCCGACCCTGTAGGGGACACTGAAGCTTTCTTT
CSADPVGDTEAFF
>TRBD2|few|TRBJ2-5|TRBV12-3/TRBV12-4
TGTGCCAGCAGTCCTAGCGGGGGGCGGAGGGAGACCCAGTACTTC
CASSPSGGRRETQYF
>-|few|TRBJ1-1|TRBV7-6
TGTGCCAGCAGCCGAGAAATGAACACTGAAGCTTTCTTT
CASSREMNTEAFF
>-|-|TRBJ2-1|TRBV14
TGTGCCAGCAGCCTCATAGTCCAGGGAGGAAGGAATGAGCAGTTCTTC
CASSLIVQGGRNEQFF
>-|-|TRBJ1-1|TRBV5-6
TGTGCCAGCAGCTTGAACGACGTACGAGCTTTCTTT
CASSLNDVRAFF
>-|-|TRBJ1-4|TRBV5-1
TGCGCCAGCAGCTCTTCCGGGCCCCTGGGGGAAAAACTGTTTTTT
CASSSSGPLGEKLFF
>-|-|TRBJ1-1|TRBV2
TGTGCCAGCAGTGAAGCGTGGGTGGGGGAGACTGAAGCTTTCTTT
CASSEAWVGETEAFF
>-|-|TRBJ2-1|TRBV4-1
TGCGCCAGCAGCCAAGTTAAGGGAAATGAGCAGTTCTTC
CASSQVKGNEQFF
>-|-|TRBJ1-6|TRBV20-1
TGCAGTGCCAGTCATGCAGGCTCGGAATCACCCCTCCACTTT
CSASHAGSESPLHF
>-|-|TRBJ1-5|TRBV28
TGTGCCAGCACCAGCGAGGGAACCGGCAATCAGCCCCAGCATTTT
CASTSEGTGNQPQHF
>-|-|TRBJ2-7|TRBV11-2
TGTGCCAGCAGCTTTGCGAGACTCTACGAGCAGTACTTC
CASSFARLYEQYF
>-|-|TRBJ2-5|TRBV18
TGTGCCAGCTCACGCGACATCCAAGAGACCCAGTACTTC
CASSRDIQETQYF
>-|-|TRBJ2-1|TRBV20-1
TGCAGTGCTAGAGATAACGGCAGACTACTCTCCTACAATGAGCAGTTCTTC
CSARDNGRLLSYNEQFF
>-|few|TRBJ2-2|TRBV30
TGTGCCTGGTGTAGGAACACCGGGGAGCTGTTTTTT
CAWCRNTGELFF
>-|few|TRBJ2-5|TRBV18
TGTGCCAGCTCAGACCAAAAGACCCAGTACTTC
CASSDQKTQYF
>TRBD2|few|TRBJ2-5|TRBV4-1
TGCGCCAGCAGCCAATGGCGGGGGGCGGAGAAAGAGACCCAGTACTTC
CASSQWRGAEKETQYF
>TRBD1|-|TRBJ2-3|TRBV5-1
TGCGCCAGCAGCTTGGATCCCGGGACAGGGAAAGATACGCAGTATTTT
CASSLDPGTGKDTQYF
>-|few|TRBJ2-1|TRBV3-1
TGTGCCAGCAGCCGGGTAGCACAGACAGGACCCTCCTACAATGAGCAGTTCTTC
CASSRVAQTGPSYNEQFF
>-|few|TRBJ2-2|TRBV12-3/TRBV12-4
TGTGCCAGCAGTTTGAGGACAGTCACCGGGGAGCTGTTTTTT
CASSLRTVTGELFF
>TRBD2|few|TRBJ2-3|TRBV5-1
TGCGCCAGCAGCTTCGGGACTAGCGGCCCAGATACGCAGTATTTT
CASSFGTSGPDTQYF
>TRBD2|-|TRBJ2-3|TRBV20-1
TGCAGTGCCTCCGGGGATAGCGGGGGGCCGACAGATACGCAGTATTTT
CSASGDSGGPTDTQYF
>TRBD1|-|TRBJ2-2|TRBV7-2
TGTGCCAGCAGCCCCAGACAGGGGGCTTCCGCCGGGGAGCTGTTTTTT
CASSPRQGASAGELFF
>TRBD1|-|TRBJ1-4|TRBV18
TGTGCCAGCTCACCACGACAGGGCTTTGGAGAAAAACTGTTTTTT
CASSPRQGFGEKLFF
>-|few|TRBJ2-3|TRBV12-3/TRBV12-4
TGTGCCAGCAGGGGGATTGGGGGTAACACAGATACGCAGTATTTT
CASRGIGGNTDTQYF
>TRBD2|few|TRBJ2-5|TRBV12-3/TRBV12-4
TGTGCCAGCAGTTTAGCGCAAGGACTAGCCCCCCAGTACTTC
CASSLAQGLAPQYF
>TRBD1|-|TRBJ1-1|TRBV5-1
TGCGCCAGCAGCTTGGAGATCAGGGGGGCAACTGAAGCTTTCTTT
CASSLEIRGATEAFF
>-|few|TRBJ2-3|TRBV25-1
TGTGCCAGCAAAAGGGGGACACACACAGATACGCAGTATTTT
CASKRGTHTDTQYF
>TRBD1|few|TRBJ1-5|TRBV6-2/TRBV6-3
TGTGCCAGCAGCGAAAGGACAGGGCGGCAGCCCCAGCATTTT
CASSERTGRQPQHF
>-|few|TRBJ2-5|TRBV11-2
TGTGCCAGCAGCCCTGCTCGGGGGGAGACCCAGTACTTC
CASSPARGETQYF
>TRBD1|-|TRBJ2-7|TRBV5-4
TGTGCCAGCAGATGGGACAGGGGGCCCTACGAGCAGTACTTC
CASRWDRGPYEQYF
>TRBD2|few|TRBJ2-3|TRBV7-2
TGTGCCAGCAGCTTAGTGGTTAGCGGGGGTTCAGATACGCAGTATTTT
CASSLVVSGGSDTQYF
>TRBD1|few|TRBJ1-1|TRBV4-1
TGCGCCAGCTATCAGACAGGGACTAACACTGAAGCTTTCTTT
CASYQTGTNTEAFF
>-|few|TRBJ2-1|TRBV9
TGTGCCAGCAGCCTATACGAGTGGCACAATGAGCAGTTCTTC
CASSLYEWHNEQFF
>-|-|TRBJ1-2|TRBV10-3
TGTGCCATCAATTCGGGACAAAAGTACACCTTC
CAINSGQKYTF
>-|-|TRBJ2-7|TRBV7-8
TGTGCCAGCAGCTTCGGGGGGCGATCCTACGAGCAGTACTTC
CASSFGGRSYEQYF
>-|-|TRBJ1-5|TRBV12-3/TRBV12-4
TGTGCCAGCAGTTTGCCCCAGCATTTT
CASSLPQHF
>-|-|TRBJ1-3|TRBV7-2
TGTGCCAGCAGCTTAGCGGGGCAGGCGGGAAACACCATATATTTT
CASSLAGQAGNTIYF
>-|-|TRBJ1-2|TRBV9
TGTGCCAGCAGCGTCCCTGGGGACACATATGGCTACACCTTC
CASSVPGDTYGYTF
>-|few|TRBJ2-3|TRBV7-7
TGTGCTAGCAGCACTAGCAGGGGTAGTACGCAGTATTTT
CASSTSRGSTQYF
>TRBD1|-|TRBJ1-5|TRBV4-2
TGTGCCAGCAGCCAAGTAGGGACAGGGATTGACCAGCCCCAGCATTTT
CASSQVGTGIDQPQHF
>-|-|TRBJ1-5|TRBV19
TGTGCCAGTAGTATAATAGTCTATAGCAATCAGCCCCAGCATTTT
CASSIIVYSNQPQHF
>TRBD1|many|TRBJ1-2|TRBV20-1
TGCAGTGCTACATCCGGGACAGGATCCGGCTACACCTTC
CSATSGTGSGYTF
>-|-|TRBJ1-2|TRBV5-1
TGCGCCAGCAGCTTGGGTCTGGCCTATGGCTACACCTTC
CASSLGLAYGYTF